This T cell receptor (beta chain) derives from a study of tumor-infiltrating lymphocytes in primary liver carcinoma. Concerning this clonotype itself: The antigen remains unidentified. An end of the junction differs from the germline gene, which may be a read error.

Germline CDR1 and CDR2: SGHKS and YYEKEE (reference sequence). The CDR3 consists of 15 residues. Co-extraction of both nucleic acids (RNA and DNA) used roughly 18-32 mg of unsorted bulk tissue. Every tumor was sampled at five separate regions. Tumor samples each held over 90% viable tumor cells. Study-wide points: Pairs comparing tumor with adjacent tissue or blood overlapped less than pairs drawn from tumor regions. The difference in top-250-clone fraction between tumors and blood was significant, favoring tumors (p = 0.039).

The authors made TCR beta cDNA from 400 to 550 ng total RNA with a constant-region primer. ARM-PCR was slightly modified, and three nested multiplex PCR rounds with it gave rise to the TCR beta libraries. PCR rounds one and two used TRBV1-TRBV30 forward primers with a C-beta reverse primer for roughly 9 cycles each. One entry per CDR3 protein, called by TCRdb with MiXCR from the multiplex PCR reads. The data contain 40,000 to 55,000 distinct CDR3 sequences, around 77% of them seen just once; the ten biggest clones take up about 24%. The TCR was taken from a man aged 35-49 years with primary liver carcinoma and hepatitis B virus infection. The sequenced sample was liver tumor tissue from sampling region 5. Subset indicated: tumor region T5, tumor centre. The chain joins TRBV5-5 to TRBJ1-1, with D tentatively TRBD1 (5 bases). The CDR3 DNA sequence: TGTACCAGCAGCCATGGGGGTGAGTGGTACACTGAAGCTTTCTTT. Encoded protein: CTSSHGGEWYTEAFF.